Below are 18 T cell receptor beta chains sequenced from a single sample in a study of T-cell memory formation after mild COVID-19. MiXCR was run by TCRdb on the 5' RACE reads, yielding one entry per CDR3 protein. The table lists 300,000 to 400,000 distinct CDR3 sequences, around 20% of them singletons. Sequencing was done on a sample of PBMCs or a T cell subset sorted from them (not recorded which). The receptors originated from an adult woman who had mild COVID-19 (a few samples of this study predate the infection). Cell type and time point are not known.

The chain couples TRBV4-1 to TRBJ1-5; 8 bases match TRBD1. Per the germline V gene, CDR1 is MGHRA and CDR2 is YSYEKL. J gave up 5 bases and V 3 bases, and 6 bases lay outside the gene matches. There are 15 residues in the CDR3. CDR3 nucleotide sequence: TGCGCCAGCAGCCACAAGGACAGGGAGGATCAGCCCCAGCATTTT. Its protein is CASSHKDREDQPQHF.

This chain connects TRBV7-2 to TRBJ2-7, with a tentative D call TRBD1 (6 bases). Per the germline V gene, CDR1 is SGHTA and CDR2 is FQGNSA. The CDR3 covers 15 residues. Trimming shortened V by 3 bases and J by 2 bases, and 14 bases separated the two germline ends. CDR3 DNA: TGTGCCAGCAGCTTGAGCCCCCAGGGGACCTACGAGCAGTACTTC. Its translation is CASSLSPQGTYEQYF.

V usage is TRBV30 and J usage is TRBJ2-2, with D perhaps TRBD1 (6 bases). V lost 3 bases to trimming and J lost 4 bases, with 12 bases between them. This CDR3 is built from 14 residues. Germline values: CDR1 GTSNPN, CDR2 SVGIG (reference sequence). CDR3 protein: CAWRETGSTGELFF. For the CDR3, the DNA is TGTGCCTGGAGGGAGACAGGTTCCACCGGGGAGCTGTTTTTT.

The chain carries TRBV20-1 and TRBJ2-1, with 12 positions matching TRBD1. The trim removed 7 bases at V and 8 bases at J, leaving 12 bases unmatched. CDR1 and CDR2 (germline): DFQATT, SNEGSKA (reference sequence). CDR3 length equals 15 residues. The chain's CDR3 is CSGSLVGTGGYEQFF. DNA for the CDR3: TGCAGTGGATCCCTCGTTGGGACAGGGGGCTATGAGCAGTTCTTC.

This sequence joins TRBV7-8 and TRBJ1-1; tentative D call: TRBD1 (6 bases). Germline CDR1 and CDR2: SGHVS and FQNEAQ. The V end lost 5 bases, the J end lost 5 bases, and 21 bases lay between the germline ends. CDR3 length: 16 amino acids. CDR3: CASSPVTGWVETEAFF. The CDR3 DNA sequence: TGTGCCAGCAGCCCAGTAACAGGGTGGGTAGAGACTGAAGCTTTCTTT.

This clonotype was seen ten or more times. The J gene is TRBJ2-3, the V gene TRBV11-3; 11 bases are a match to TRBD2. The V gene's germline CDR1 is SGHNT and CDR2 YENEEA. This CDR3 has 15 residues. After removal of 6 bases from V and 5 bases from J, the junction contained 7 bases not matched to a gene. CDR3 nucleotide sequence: TGTGCCAGCAGGCCCACTAGCGGGAGTGGAGATACGCAGTATTTT. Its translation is CASRPTSGSGDTQYF.

The CDR3 reads CAREGFEAKNIQYF. For the CDR3, the DNA is TGCGCCAGAGAGGGATTTGAAGCCAAAAACATTCAGTACTTC. This chain connects TRBV10-1 to TRBJ2-4, with D perhaps TRBD2 (5 bases). Trimming cost V 9 bases and J 0 bases, with 12 bases left between them. CDR1 is WNHNN and CDR2 is SYGVQD in the germline V gene (reference sequence). The CDR3 contains 14 residues.

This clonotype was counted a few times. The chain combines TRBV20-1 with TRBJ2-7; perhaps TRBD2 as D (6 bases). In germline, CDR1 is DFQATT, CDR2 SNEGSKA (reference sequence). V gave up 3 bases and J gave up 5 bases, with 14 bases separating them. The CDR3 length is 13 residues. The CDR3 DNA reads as TGCAGTGCTAGCCGGCAGGGAGGCGACGAGCAGTACTTC. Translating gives CSASRQGGDEQYF.

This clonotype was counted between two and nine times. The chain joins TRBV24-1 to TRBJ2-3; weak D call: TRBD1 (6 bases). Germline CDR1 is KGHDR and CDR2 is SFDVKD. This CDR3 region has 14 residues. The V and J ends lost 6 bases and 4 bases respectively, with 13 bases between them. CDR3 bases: TGTGCCACCAGTCACAGGGTGAGTGCAGATACGCAGTATTTT. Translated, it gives CATSHRVSADTQYF.

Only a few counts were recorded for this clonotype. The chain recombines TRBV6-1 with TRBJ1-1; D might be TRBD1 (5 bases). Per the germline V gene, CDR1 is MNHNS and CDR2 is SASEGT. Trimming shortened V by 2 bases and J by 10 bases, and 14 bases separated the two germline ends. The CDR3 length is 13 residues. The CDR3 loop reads CASSEFVGAGAFF. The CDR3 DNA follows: TGTGCCAGCAGTGAATTTGTCGGGGCCGGAGCTTTCTTT.

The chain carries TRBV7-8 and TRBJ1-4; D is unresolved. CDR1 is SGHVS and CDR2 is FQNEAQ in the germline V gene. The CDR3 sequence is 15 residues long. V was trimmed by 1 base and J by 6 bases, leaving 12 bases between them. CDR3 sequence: CASSLGVGPDEKLFF. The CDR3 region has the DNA TGTGCCAGCAGCTTAGGGGTTGGTCCGGATGAAAAACTGTTTTTT. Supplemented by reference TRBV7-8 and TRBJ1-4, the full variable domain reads GAGVSQSPRYKVAKRGQDVALRCDPISGHVSLFWYQQALGQGPEFLTYFQNEAQLDKSGLPSDRFFAERPEGSVSTLKIQRTQQEDSAVYLCASSLGVGPDEKLFFGSGTQLSVL.

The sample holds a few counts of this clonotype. The CDR3 here is CASSLDTTNEKLFF. The CDR3 coding sequence is TGCGCCAGCAGCTTGGACACCACTAATGAAAAACTGTTTTTT. The chain employs TRBV5-1 and TRBJ1-4; D is ambiguous. CDR3 size: 14 residues. The V gene's germline CDR1 is SGHRS and CDR2 YFSETQ. V lost 0 bases to trimming and J lost 2 bases, with 5 bases between them.

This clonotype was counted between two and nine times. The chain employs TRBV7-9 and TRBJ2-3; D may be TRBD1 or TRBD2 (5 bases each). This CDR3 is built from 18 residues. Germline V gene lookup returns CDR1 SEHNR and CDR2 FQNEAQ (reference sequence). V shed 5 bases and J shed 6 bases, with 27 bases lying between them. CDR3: CASSLTYPGRRLIDTQYF. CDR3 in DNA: TGTGCCAGCAGCCTAACATACCCGGGACGACGGTTAATTGATACGCAGTATTTT.

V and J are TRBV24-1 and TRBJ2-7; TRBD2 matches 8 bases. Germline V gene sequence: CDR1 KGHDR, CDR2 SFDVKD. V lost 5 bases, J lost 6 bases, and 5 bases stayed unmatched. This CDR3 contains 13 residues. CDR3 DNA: TGTGCCACCAGTGCCCCGGGGGGGACCGAGCAGTACTTC. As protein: CATSAPGGTEQYF.

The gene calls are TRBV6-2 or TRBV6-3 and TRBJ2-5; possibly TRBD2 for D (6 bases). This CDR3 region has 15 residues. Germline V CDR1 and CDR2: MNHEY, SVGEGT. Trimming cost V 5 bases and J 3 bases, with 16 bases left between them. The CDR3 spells CASSHQTGGKETQYF. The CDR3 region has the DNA TGTGCCAGCAGTCACCAGACCGGGGGAAAAGAGACCCAGTACTTC.

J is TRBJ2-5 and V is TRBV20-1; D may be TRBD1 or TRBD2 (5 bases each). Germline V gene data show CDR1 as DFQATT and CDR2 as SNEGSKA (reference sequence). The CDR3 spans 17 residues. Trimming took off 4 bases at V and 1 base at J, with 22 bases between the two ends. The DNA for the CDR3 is TGCAGTGCTAACCCCTTTGGGGGACCCGGGGCCCAAGAGACCCAGTACTTC. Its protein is CSANPFGGPGAQETQYF.

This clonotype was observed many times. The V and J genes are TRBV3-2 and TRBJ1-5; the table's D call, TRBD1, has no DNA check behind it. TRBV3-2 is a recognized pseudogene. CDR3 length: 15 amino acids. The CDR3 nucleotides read TGTGCCAGCAGCCAAGTTGTAAGGGGTAATCAGCCCCAGCATTTT. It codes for CASSQVVRGNQPQHF.

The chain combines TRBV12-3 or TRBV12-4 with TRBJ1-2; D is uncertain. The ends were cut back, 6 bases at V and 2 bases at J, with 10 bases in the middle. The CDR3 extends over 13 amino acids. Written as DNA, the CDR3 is TGTGCCAGCAGCCCTACAGTAAACTATGGCTACACCTTC. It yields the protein CASSPTVNYGYTF.